Detailed here is one T cell receptor (beta chain). Its antigen is unidentified. The CDR3 is made up of 16 amino acids. Germline values: CDR1 SGHTA, CDR2 FQGNSA. V was clipped by 4 bases and J by 0 bases; unmatched bases: 4. This sample was taken from a study of cytomegalovirus exposure and HLA in healthy donors. Study findings and constraints: In a later analysis, a genetic analysis reported fewer productive-TCR N-insertions in an Asian-associated ancestry cluster than the cohort average.

The PCR contained 60 Vbeta and 13 Jbeta primers. In the original processing: Per a later analysis, the number of unique TCR beta chains was 75 million to 90 million, of which about 11 million were shared. Only in-frame clones appear in the TCRdb table, and some are missing; sequencing was by immunoSEQ multiplex PCR. Clone size and the V and J calls come from that table; the DNA yielded D and trimming. The sample has 60,000 or so clones, 85% seen once; the top ten hold roughly a tenth. The sample was PBMCs. This clonotype was sampled from a female donor in good health and CMV-seronegative. The genes are TRBV7-2 and TRBJ2-1, with 9 bases lining up with TRBD2. The CDR3 nucleotides are TGTGCCAGCAGCTCCCCGACTAGCGGCTCCTACAATGAGCAGTTCTTC. It encodes CASSSPTSGSYNEQFF.